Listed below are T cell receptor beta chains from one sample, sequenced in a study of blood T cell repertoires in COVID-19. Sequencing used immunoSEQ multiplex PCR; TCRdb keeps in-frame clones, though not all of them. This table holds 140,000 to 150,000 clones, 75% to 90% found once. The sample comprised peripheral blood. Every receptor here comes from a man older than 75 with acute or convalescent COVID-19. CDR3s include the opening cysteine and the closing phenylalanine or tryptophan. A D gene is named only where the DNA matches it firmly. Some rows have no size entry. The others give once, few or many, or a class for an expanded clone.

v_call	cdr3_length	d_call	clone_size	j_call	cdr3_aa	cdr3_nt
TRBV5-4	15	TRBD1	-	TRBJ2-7	CASSLNRGSKYEQYF	TGTGCCAGCAGCTTAAACAGGGGAAGTAAGTACGAGCAGTACTTC
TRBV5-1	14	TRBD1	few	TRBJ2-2	CASEGQGNTGELFF	TGCGCCAGCGAGGGACAGGGGAACACCGGGGAGCTGTTTTTT
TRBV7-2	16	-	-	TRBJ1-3	CASSSRTGNSGNTIYF	TGTGCCAGCAGCTCCCGGACGGGAAACTCTGGAAACACCATATATTTT
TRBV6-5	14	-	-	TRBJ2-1	CATHRGSSYNEQFF	TGTGCCACCCACCGGGGTAGCTCCTACAATGAGCAGTTCTTC
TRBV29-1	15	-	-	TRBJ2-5	CSVEEPTGNLETQYF	TGCAGCGTTGAAGAACCTACAGGGAATCTTGAGACCCAGTACTTC
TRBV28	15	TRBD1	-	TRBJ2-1	CASALIRDRDNEQFF	TGTGCCAGCGCGCTCATCCGGGACAGGGACAATGAGCAGTTCTTC
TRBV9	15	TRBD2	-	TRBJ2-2	CASSLSGGFTGELFF	TGTGCCAGCAGCCTTAGCGGGGGGTTCACCGGGGAGCTGTTTTTT
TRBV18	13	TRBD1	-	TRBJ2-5	CASSRTGQETQYF	TGTGCCAGCTCGCGGACAGGGCAGGAGACCCAGTACTTC
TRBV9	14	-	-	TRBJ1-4	CASSVGGVNEKLFF	TGTGCCAGCAGCGTAGGGGGCGTTAATGAAAAACTGTTTTTT
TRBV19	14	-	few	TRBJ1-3	CASTDRSSGNTIYF	TGTGCCAGCACGGACAGATCCTCTGGAAACACCATATATTTT
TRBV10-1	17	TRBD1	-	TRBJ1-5	CASSEPRPTGEDQPQHF	TGCGCCAGCAGTGAGCCCCGACCGACAGGGGAAGATCAGCCCCAGCATTTT
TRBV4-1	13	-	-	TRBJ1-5	CASSRGGIQPQHF	TGCGCCAGCAGCCGCGGGGGAATTCAGCCCCAGCATTTT
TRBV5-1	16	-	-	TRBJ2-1	CASSLRASVPYNEQFF	TGCGCCAGCAGCTTGAGGGCTAGCGTCCCCTACAATGAGCAGTTCTTC
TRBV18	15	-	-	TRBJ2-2	CASSPRLPYTGELFF	TGTGCCAGCTCACCAAGACTACCTTACACCGGGGAGCTGTTTTTT
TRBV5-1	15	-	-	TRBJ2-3	CASSPGAGVTDTQYF	TGCGCCAGCAGTCCGGGCGCAGGGGTAACAGATACGCAGTATTTT
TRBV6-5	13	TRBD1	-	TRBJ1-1	CASRWTGWTEAFF	TGTGCCAGCAGATGGACAGGGTGGACTGAAGCTTTCTTT
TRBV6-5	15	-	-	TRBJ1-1	CASNGKGLGNTEAFF	TGTGCCAGCAATGGGAAGGGGCTGGGGAACACTGAAGCTTTCTTT
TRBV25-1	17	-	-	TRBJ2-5	CASSESLIEATKETQYF	TGTGCCAGCAGTGAAAGCCTTATAGAGGCCACGAAAGAGACCCAGTACTTC
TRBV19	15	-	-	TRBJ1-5	CASRSIAGLLAPQHF	TGTGCCAGTAGGTCCATAGCAGGGCTATTAGCGCCCCAGCATTTT
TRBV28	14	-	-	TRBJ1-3	CASNPGVGGNTIYF	TGTGCCAGCAATCCAGGGGTAGGTGGAAACACCATATATTTT
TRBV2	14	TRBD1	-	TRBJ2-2	CASSQDRGAGELFF	TGTGCCAGCAGCCAGGACAGGGGGGCCGGGGAGCTGTTTTTT
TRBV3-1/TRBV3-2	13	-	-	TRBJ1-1	CASSAPSTGKAFF	TGTGCCAGCAGCGCTCCATCGACAGGTAAAGCTTTCTTT
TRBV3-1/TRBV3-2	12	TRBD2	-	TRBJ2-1	CASSQVTSVPFF	TGTGCCAGCAGCCAAGTAACTAGCGTGCCGTTCTTC
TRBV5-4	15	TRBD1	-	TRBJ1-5	CASSLDRGSNQPQHF	TGTGCCAGCAGCCTGGACAGGGGGAGCAATCAGCCCCAGCATTTT
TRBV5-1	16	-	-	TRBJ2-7	CASSREAASSYYEQYF	TGCGCCAGCAGCCGGGAAGCGGCGTCCTCGTACTACGAGCAGTACTTC
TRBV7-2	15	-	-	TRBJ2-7	CASSLTSADSYEQYF	TGTGCCAGCAGCTTAACGAGCGCCGACTCCTACGAGCAGTACTTC
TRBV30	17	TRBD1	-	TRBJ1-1	CAWSARRTGRENTEAFF	TGTGCCTGGAGTGCTAGAAGGACAGGGAGAGAGAACACTGAAGCTTTCTTT
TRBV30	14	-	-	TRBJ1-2	CAWSLRQSMVGYTF	TGTGCCTGGAGCCTTAGACAGTCGATGGTTGGCTACACCTTC
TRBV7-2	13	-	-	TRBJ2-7	CASSNTRTYEQYF	TGTGCCAGCAGCAACACACGTACCTACGAGCAGTACTTC
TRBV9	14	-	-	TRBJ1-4	CASSAQGSNEKLFF	TGTGCCAGCAGCGCACAGGGTTCTAATGAAAAACTGTTTTTT
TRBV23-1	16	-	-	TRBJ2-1	CASSQSCRGNNNEQFF	TGCGCCAGCAGTCAATCTTGCAGGGGTAATAACAATGAGCAGTTCTTC
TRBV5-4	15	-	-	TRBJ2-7	CASTPNPDSSGEQYF	TGTGCCAGCACCCCGAATCCCGACAGTTCGGGTGAGCAGTACTTC
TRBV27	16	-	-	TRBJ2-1	CASRANDRGTYNEQFF	TGTGCCAGCAGGGCGAATGACCGAGGAACCTACAATGAGCAGTTCTTC
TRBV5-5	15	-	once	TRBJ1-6	CASSRFTGENSPLHF	TGTGCCAGCAGCAGGTTTACAGGAGAAAATTCACCCCTCCACTTT
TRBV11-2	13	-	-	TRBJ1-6	CASSLGWQSPLHF	TGTGCCAGCAGCCTAGGCTGGCAATCACCCCTCCACTTT
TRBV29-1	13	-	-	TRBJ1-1	CSGRDGLNTEAFF	TGCAGCGGGAGGGACGGCCTGAACACTGAAGCTTTCTTT
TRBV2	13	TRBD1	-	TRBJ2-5	CASRRDREETQYF	TGTGCCAGCAGGCGGGACAGGGAAGAGACCCAGTACTTC
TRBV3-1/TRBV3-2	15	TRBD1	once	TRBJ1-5	CASSQATGDNQPQHF	TGTGCCAGCAGCCAAGCGACAGGGGACAATCAGCCCCAGCATTTT
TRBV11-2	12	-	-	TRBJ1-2	CASSSRDYGYTF	TGTGCCAGCAGCTCCAGGGACTATGGCTACACCTTC
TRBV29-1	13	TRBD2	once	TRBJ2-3	CSVESGNGDTQYF	TGCAGCGTTGAAAGCGGGAACGGTGATACGCAGTATTTT
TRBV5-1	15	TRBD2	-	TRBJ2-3	CASSFGSGGTDTQYF	TGCGCCAGCAGCTTCGGTAGCGGGGGCACAGATACGCAGTATTTT